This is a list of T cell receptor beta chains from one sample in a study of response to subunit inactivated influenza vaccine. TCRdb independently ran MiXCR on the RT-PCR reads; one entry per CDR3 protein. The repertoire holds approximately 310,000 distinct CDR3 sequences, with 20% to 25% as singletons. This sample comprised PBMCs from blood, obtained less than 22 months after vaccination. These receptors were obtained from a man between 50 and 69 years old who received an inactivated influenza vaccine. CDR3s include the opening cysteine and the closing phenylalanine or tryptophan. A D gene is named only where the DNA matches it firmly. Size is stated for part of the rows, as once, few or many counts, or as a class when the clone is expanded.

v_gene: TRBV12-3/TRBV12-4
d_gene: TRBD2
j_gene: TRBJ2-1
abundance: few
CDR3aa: CASSLSVGLAGVNEQFF
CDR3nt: TGTGCCAGCAGTTTATCAGTAGGACTAGCGGGAGTCAATGAGCAGTTCTTC

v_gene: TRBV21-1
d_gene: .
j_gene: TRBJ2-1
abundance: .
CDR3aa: CASSKWGLAGGPSSYNEQFF
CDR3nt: TGTGCCAGCAGCAAATGGGGACTAGCGGGAGGGCCGAGCTCCTACAATGAGCAGTTCTTC

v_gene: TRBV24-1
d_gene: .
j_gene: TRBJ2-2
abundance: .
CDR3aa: CATSDSPRAGELFF
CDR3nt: TGTGCCACCAGTGACTCTCCGCGGGCCGGGGAGCTGTTTTTT

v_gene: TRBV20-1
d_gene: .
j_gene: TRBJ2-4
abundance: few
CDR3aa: CSASMQGPAKNIQYF
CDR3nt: TGCAGTGCTTCTATGCAGGGTCCGGCCAAAAACATTCAGTACTTC

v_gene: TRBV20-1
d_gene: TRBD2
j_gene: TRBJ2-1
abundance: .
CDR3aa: CSASRTSGVYSYNEQFF
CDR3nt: TGCAGTGCTAGTCGGACTAGCGGGGTCTACTCCTACAATGAGCAGTTCTTC

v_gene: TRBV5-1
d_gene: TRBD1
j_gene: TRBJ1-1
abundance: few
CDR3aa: CASRNGQGTGYTEAFF
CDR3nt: TGCGCCAGCAGAAATGGACAGGGAACGGGGTACACTGAAGCTTTCTTT

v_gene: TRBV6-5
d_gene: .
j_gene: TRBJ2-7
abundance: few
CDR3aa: CASSYSHSNLISYEQYF
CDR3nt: TGTGCCAGCAGTTACTCGCACTCAAATCTCATCTCCTACGAGCAGTACTTC

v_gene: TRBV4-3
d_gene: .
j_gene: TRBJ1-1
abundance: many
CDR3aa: CASSQNNLNTEAFF
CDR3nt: TGCGCCAGCAGCCAAAATAACCTGAACACTGAAGCTTTCTTT

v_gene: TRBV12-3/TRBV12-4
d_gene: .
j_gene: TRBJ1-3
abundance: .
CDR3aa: CASSLGTSGNTIYF
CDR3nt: TGTGCCAGCAGTTTAGGAACCTCTGGAAACACCATATATTTT

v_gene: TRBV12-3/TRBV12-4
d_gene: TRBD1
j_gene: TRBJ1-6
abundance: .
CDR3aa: CASSLGTGGNSPLHF
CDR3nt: TGTGCCAGCAGTTTGGGAACAGGGGGTAATTCACCCCTCCACTTT

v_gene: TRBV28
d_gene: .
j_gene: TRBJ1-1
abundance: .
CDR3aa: CASSLMGSAFF
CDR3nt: TGTGCCAGCAGTTTAATGGGGTCAGCTTTCTTT

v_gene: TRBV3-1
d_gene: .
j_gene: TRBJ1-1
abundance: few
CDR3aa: CASSHGGGEAFF
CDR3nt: TGTGCCAGCAGCCACGGGGGGGGTGAAGCTTTCTTT

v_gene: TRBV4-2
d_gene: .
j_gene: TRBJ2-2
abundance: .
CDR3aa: CASSRYEQGAVTGELFF
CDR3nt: TGTGCCAGCAGCCGGTATGAGCAAGGCGCGGTAACCGGGGAGCTGTTTTTT

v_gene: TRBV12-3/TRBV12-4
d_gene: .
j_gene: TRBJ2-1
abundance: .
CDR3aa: CASSIQHGGEQFF
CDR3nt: TGTGCCAGCAGCATACAACATGGAGGTGAGCAGTTCTTC

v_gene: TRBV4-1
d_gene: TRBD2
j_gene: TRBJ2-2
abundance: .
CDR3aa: CASSPSGGLGGELFF
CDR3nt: TGCGCCAGCAGCCCCAGCGGGGGGCTGGGCGGGGAGCTGTTTTTT

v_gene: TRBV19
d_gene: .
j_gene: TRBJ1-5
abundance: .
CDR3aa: CASSQSAPRVDQPQHF
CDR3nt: TGTGCCAGTAGTCAGTCGGCCCCACGGGTAGATCAGCCCCAGCATTTT

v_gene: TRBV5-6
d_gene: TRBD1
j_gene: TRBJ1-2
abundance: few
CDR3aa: CASSLTPQIGGVGYTF
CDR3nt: TGTGCCAGCAGTCTTACCCCCCAGATAGGGGGCGTTGGCTACACCTTC

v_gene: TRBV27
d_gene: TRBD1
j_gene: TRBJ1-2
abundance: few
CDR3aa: CASRWTGANYGYTF
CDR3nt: TGTGCCAGCAGATGGACAGGGGCAAACTATGGCTACACCTTC

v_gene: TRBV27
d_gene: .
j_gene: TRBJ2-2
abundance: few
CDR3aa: CASDRNTGELFF
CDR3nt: TGTGCCAGCGACAGGAACACCGGGGAGCTGTTTTTT

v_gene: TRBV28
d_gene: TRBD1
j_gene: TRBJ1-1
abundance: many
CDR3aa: CASSFSGTGAHTEAFF
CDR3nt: TGTGCCAGCAGTTTCTCTGGGACAGGGGCGCACACTGAAGCTTTCTTT

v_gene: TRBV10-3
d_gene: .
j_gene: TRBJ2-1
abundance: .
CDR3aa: CAISEPSGFSYNEQFF
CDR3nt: TGTGCCATCAGTGAGCCTAGTGGCTTCTCCTACAATGAGCAGTTCTTC

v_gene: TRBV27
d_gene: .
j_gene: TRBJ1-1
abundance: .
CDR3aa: CASRAGTELEAFF
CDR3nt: TGTGCCAGCAGGGCCGGGACGGAACTTGAAGCTTTCTTT

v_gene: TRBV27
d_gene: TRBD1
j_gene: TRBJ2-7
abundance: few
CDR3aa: CASSFYRGYEQYF
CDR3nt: TGTGCCAGCAGTTTTTACAGGGGTTACGAGCAGTACTTC

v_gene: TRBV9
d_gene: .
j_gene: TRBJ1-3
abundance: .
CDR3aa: CASSSVDSGNTIYF
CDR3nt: TGTGCCAGCAGTTCTGTTGACTCTGGAAACACCATATATTTT

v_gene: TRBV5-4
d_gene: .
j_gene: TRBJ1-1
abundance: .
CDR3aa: CASSLGGRQKNTEAFF
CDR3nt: TGTGCCAGCAGCTTGGGGGGGAGGCAGAAAAACACTGAAGCTTTCTTT

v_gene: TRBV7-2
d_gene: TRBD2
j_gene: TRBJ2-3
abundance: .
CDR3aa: CASAQLAGYRDTQYF
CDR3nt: TGTGCCAGCGCCCAACTAGCGGGTTATAGAGATACGCAGTATTTT

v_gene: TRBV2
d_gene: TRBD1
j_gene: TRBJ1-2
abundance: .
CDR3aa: CASNDPGQTRGYTF
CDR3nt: TGTGCCAGCAATGATCCGGGACAGACGAGAGGCTACACCTTC

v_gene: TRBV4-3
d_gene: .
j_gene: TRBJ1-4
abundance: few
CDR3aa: CASSQGAGEKLFF
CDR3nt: TGCGCCAGCAGCCAGGGGGCGGGTGAAAAACTGTTTTTT

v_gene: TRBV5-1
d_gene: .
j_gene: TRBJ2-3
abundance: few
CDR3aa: CASSPRGGAGTDTQYF
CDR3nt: TGCGCCAGCAGCCCGAGGGGGGGGGCAGGCACAGATACGCAGTATTTT

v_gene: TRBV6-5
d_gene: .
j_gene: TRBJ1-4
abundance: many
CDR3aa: CASSSGHPTNEKLFF
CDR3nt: TGTGCCAGCAGTTCAGGACATCCAACTAATGAAAAACTGTTTTTT

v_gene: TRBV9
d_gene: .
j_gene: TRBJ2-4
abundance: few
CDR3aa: CASSPLTSAKNIQYF
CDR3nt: TGTGCCAGCAGCCCCCTGACTAGTGCCAAAAACATTCAGTACTTC

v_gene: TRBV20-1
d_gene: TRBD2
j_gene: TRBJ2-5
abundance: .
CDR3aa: CSARDPAGGTEEAQYF
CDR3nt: TGCAGTGCTAGAGATCCAGCGGGAGGGACGGAAGAGGCCCAGTACTTC

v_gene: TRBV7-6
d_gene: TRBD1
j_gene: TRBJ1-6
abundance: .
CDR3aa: CASSLAAGGTYNSPLHF
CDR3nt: TGTGCCAGCAGCTTAGCGGCAGGGGGCACCTATAATTCACCCCTCCACTTT

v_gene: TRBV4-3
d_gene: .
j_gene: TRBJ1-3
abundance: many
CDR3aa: CASSQAYTESSGNTIYF
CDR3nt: TGCGCCAGCAGCCAAGCCTACACTGAGAGCTCTGGAAACACCATATATTTT